This section outlines one T cell receptor beta chain sequence together with its context. This entry belongs to a study of control samples from healthy donors and cancer patients. Here immunoSEQ multiplex PCR was the method, and the copy in TCRdb shows in-frame clones only, minus some. The top ten clones hold around 2.1% of a sample with some 89,000 clones, 85% of them seen once. The CDR3 is 17 residues long. V lost 4 bases and J lost 1; bases outside the gene matches: 4. The germline V gene has CDR1 SGHVS and CDR2 FNYEAQ. The V call is TRBV7-6, the J call TRBJ2-3; TRBD2 aligns across 14 bases. This TCR derives from a woman aged 40 to 49 in good health. Material: blood. The CDR3 loop is CASSSRTSGGRTDTQYF. The CDR3 nucleotides read TGTGCCAGCAGCTCACGGACTAGCGGGGGGCGCACAGATACGCAGTATTTT.